These T cell receptor beta chains were read from a single sample in a study of blood T cell repertoires in COVID-19. Assay used: immunoSEQ multiplex PCR; TCRdb lists only in-frame clones, some missing. The top ten clones hold roughly 4% of a sample with over 250,000 clones, about 87% of them seen once. Sequencing used peripheral blood. The receptors stem from a man aged 60-69 years who had recovered from COVID-19. Each CDR3 is given without its conserved first and last residue. Fields, in order: V gene, clone size, D gene, J gene, CDR3 protein. The D gene is left open where the match is weak. Clone size is not always given. Where it is, it says once, few, many or a class for expanded clones.

TRBV19,NA,TRBD2,TRBJ2-3,ASSMNGGAADTQY
TRBV24-1,NA,TRBD1,TRBJ2-1,ATSDETGTGASEQF
TRBV11-2,NA,NA,TRBJ1-5,ASSRGYRQPQH
TRBV27,NA,NA,TRBJ2-7,ASRYKTGY
TRBV4-1,NA,TRBD2,TRBJ2-1,ASSQISGEEQF
TRBV18,NA,NA,TRBJ2-7,ASSPRAGHEQY
TRBV7-2,NA,TRBD1,TRBJ1-2,ASSLRDRGRNGYT
TRBV5-1,NA,NA,TRBJ2-2,ASSLLSGPTGELF
TRBV9,NA,NA,TRBJ1-2,ASSETGYGYT
TRBV19,NA,NA,TRBJ2-7,ASSIKQAGSYEQY
TRBV7-6,NA,TRBD1,TRBJ2-7,ASSQGQGIYEQY
TRBV4-1,NA,NA,TRBJ1-2,ASSQGPAPLAGYT
TRBV7-2,NA,TRBD2,TRBJ2-3,ASSLRGLAGFLSTDTQY
TRBV6-6,few,NA,TRBJ1-2,AGAGDPRDGYT
TRBV7-2,once,NA,TRBJ1-5,ATKQAGNGQPQH
TRBV20-1,NA,NA,TRBJ2-5,SACAAGIQETQY
TRBV9,once,NA,TRBJ1-4,ASSVGKGMANEKLF
TRBV6-2/TRBV6-3,once,NA,TRBJ2-1,ASSHRAGTYNEQF
TRBV7-9,NA,TRBD2,TRBJ2-1,ASSLSGGGREQF
TRBV19,once,NA,TRBJ2-7,ASSPQGFEQY
TRBV5-1,NA,NA,TRBJ2-6,ASSLTTSGANVLT
TRBV6-1,NA,NA,TRBJ1-4,ASSEGRLNEKLF
TRBV7-3,NA,TRBD1,TRBJ2-1,ASSQDRGLWNEQF
TRBV24-1,NA,NA,TRBJ2-3,ATSDPASPGGTDTQY
TRBV21-1,NA,NA,TRBJ2-5,ASRKDSGGAQETQY
TRBV6-2/TRBV6-3,few,NA,TRBJ1-5,ASSLGRNQPQH